This TCR beta chain was observed in a study of T cell repertoires in cytomegalovirus infection. Worth noting for this clonotype: Its antigen is currently unknown.

Germline V gives CDR1 SEHNR, CDR2 FQNEAQ (reference sequence). There are 18 residues in the CDR3. The J segment lost 8 bases and the V segment lost 4 bases, leaving 17 bases of the junction unmatched. TCRdb ran MiXCR on the reads and lists one entry per CDR3 protein. Of some 920,000 distinct CDR3 sequences listed, around 32% are singletons. Source: cultured CD8+ T cells from PBMCs, taken from culture after CMV antigen stimulation. The chain is built from TRBV7-9 and TRBJ2-1, with 10 bases identical to TRBD2. This clonotype was obtained from a human donor in good health (CMV status not recorded). Some clones in this sample may be carry-over from other donors' samples. This CDR3 is CASSSTSPLAGGGDEQFF. The CDR3 coding sequence is TGTGCCAGCAGCTCGACTAGCCCCTTAGCGGGGGGAGGAGATGAGCAGTTCTTC.